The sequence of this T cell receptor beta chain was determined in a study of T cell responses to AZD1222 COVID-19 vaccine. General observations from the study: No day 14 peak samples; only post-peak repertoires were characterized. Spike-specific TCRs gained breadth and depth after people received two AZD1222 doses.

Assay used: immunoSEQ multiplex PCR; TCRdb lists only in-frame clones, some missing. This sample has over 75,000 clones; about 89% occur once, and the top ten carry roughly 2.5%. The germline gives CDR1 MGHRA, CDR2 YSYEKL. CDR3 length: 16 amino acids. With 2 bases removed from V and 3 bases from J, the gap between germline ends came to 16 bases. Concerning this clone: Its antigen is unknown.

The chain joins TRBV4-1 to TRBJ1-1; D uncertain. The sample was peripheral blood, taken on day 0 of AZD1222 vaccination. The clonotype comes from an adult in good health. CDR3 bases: TGCGCCAGCAGCCAAACCACCGGAGTGGGCGACACTGAAGCTTTCTTT. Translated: CASSQTTGVGDTEAFF.